The 20 T cell receptor beta chains given below trace back to one sample, sequenced in a study of blood T cell repertoires in COVID-19. Method: immunoSEQ multiplex PCR; TCRdb's copy keeps in-frame clones and lacks some. The data hold roughly 70,000 clones, with roughly 87% observed a single time. Sequenced sample: peripheral blood. The receptors stem from a woman aged 80 or older with active or convalescent COVID-19.

The rearrangement uses TRBV15 and TRBJ1-2; TRBD1 agrees at 8 bases. The CDR3 is 18 residues long. CDR1 is LNHNV, CDR2 YYDKDF, per germline (reference sequence). J lost 3 bases, V lost 0 bases, and 12 bases had no gene match. CDR3 in DNA: TGTGCCACCAGCAGAGAAATTCGCGGTACAGGGGGAGACTATGGCTACACCTTC. Amino acids: CATSREIRGTGGDYGYTF.

This clone came up once. This chain connects TRBV12-3 or TRBV12-4 to TRBJ2-2; D is unclear. This CDR3 has 12 amino acids. V was trimmed by 3 bases and J by 8 bases, leaving 7 bases between them. CDR3 in DNA: TGTGCCAGCAGTTTGAGTTCGGGGGAGCTGTTTTTT. It is translated as CASSLSSGELFF.

As DNA, the CDR3 is TGTGCCAGCAGTGCCGTGGGCGCTCGGAAGGAAAAACTGTTTTTT. Translating it yields CASSAVGARKEKLFF. The rearrangement joins TRBV28 to TRBJ1-4; D not certain. V was pared by 5 bases and J by 8 bases, with 18 bases between. Germline loops: CDR1 MDHEN, CDR2 SYDVKM. The CDR3 extends over 15 amino acids.

The CDR3, as DNA: TGTGCCAGCAGCTTAACAGGACAGGGGGATGTCGAGACCCAGTACTTC. It is translated as CASSLTGQGDVETQYF. The chain recombines TRBV7-2 with TRBJ2-5; 10 nucleotides line up with TRBD1. V shed 2 bases, J shed 5 bases, and the junction held 8 bases outside the gene matches. The CDR3 consists of 16 residues. CDR1 is SGHTA, CDR2 FQGNSA, per germline.

CDR3 in DNA: TGTGCCAGCAGCCCAGGGTTATCTAATGAAAAACTGTTTTTT. Encoded protein: CASSPGLSNEKLFF. V usage is TRBV7-8 and J usage is TRBJ1-4; maybe TRBD1 (5 bases). Germline V gene sequence: CDR1 SGHVS, CDR2 FQNEAQ. This CDR3 contains 14 residues. The V end lost 5 bases, the J end lost 3 bases, and 10 bases lay between the germline ends.

The V call is TRBV29-1, the J call TRBJ1-2, with 8 bases lining up with TRBD1. The J segment lost 2 bases and the V segment lost 7 bases, leaving 6 bases of the junction unmatched. CDR1 and CDR2 from the germline V gene are SQVTM and ANQGSEA. This CDR3 spans 13 amino acids. The CDR3 loop is CSAGTGENYGYTF. The CDR3 DNA is TGCAGCGCAGGGACAGGTGAAAACTATGGCTACACCTTC.

This sequence joins TRBV6-1 and TRBJ2-5; TRBD1 matches at 9 bases. V lost 1 base to trimming and J lost 8 bases; unmatched junction nucleotides: 11. The CDR3 consists of 16 residues. CDR1 is MNHNS and CDR2 is SASEGT in the germline V gene. CDR3 sequence: CASSEGGGQGTRTQYF. In nucleotides, the CDR3 is TGTGCCAGCAGTGAAGGGGGGGGACAGGGAACAAGAACCCAGTACTTC.

This chain joins TRBV7-8 and TRBJ2-7, with TRBD1 identical over 10 bases. Germline-derived CDR1 and CDR2 are SGHVS and FQNEAQ. The length of the CDR3 is 12 residues. Trimming cost V 5 bases and J 7 bases; bases outside gene matches: 2. CDR3 region: CASSADRGEQYF. Here the CDR3 DNA reads TGTGCCAGCAGCGCGGACAGGGGGGAGCAGTACTTC. Based on the CDR3 plus reference TRBV7-8 and TRBJ2-7, the full variable domain is GAGVSQSPRYKVAKRGQDVALRCDPISGHVSLFWYQQALGQGPEFLTYFQNEAQLDKSGLPSDRFFAERPEGSVSTLKIQRTQQEDSAVYLCASSADRGEQYFGPGTRLTVT.

The gene calls are TRBV4-3 and TRBJ1-6; TRBD1 might be the D (6 bases). In germline, CDR1 is LGHNA, CDR2 YSLEER. Trimming took off 4 bases at V and 5 bases at J, with 15 bases between the two ends. The CDR3 loop spans 16 amino acids. The CDR3 sequence: CASSRKTGYHNSPLHF. CDR3 coding DNA: TGCGCCAGCAGCCGAAAAACAGGGTACCATAATTCACCCCTCCACTTT.

V and J are TRBV6-2 or TRBV6-3 and TRBJ2-3, with TRBD2 matching 7 bases. The V and J ends lost 4 bases and 0 bases, in that order; junction bases with no gene match: 4. The CDR3 has 15 residues. CDR1 and CDR2 from the germline V gene are MNHEY and SVGEGT. The CDR3 is CASSWGGVSTDTQYF. CDR3 DNA: TGTGCCAGCAGTTGGGGGGGGGTAAGCACAGATACGCAGTATTTT.

The CDR3 loop reads CASSGASGVGTDTQYF. In DNA, the CDR3 is TGTGCCAGCAGCGGGGCTAGCGGGGTCGGGACAGATACGCAGTATTTT. The rearrangement links TRBV5-6 to TRBJ2-3; 9 bases are shared with TRBD2. This CDR3 is built from 16 residues. The V gene's germline CDR1 is SGHDT and CDR2 YYEEEE. The ends lost 4 bases at V and 3 bases at J; junction bases unmatched: 9.

This chain joins TRBV28 and TRBJ2-1, with D maybe TRBD2 (6 bases). Between the trimmed V and J ends, which lost 3 bases and 8 bases, there was a span of 20 bases. The CDR3 runs 16 residues. Germline CDR1 and CDR2: MDHEN and SYDVKM. The DNA of the CDR3 is TGTGCCAGCAGTTTCGCAACGGGGGACCTAAACGATGAGCAGTTCTTC. This sequence encodes CASSFATGDLNDEQFF.

This clone was counted a single time. The germline gene is not matched at one end of the junction; a read error may be the cause. The genes are TRBV7-2 and TRBJ2-3; TRBD2 matches 7 bases. The CDR3 runs to 14 residues. Germline values: CDR1 SGHTA, CDR2 FQGNSA. CDR3 bases: TGTGCCAGCAGCGTAGCGGGCCACACAGATACGCAGTATTTT. Translating it yields CASSVAGHTDTQYF.

Only one count was recorded for this clone. V gene TRBV5-4 combines with J gene TRBJ1-1; TRBD1 is a possible D gene (6 bases). This CDR3 region has 15 residues. V was pared by 4 bases and J by 5 bases, with 18 bases between. The V gene's germline CDR1 is SGHNT and CDR2 YYREEE (reference sequence). CDR3 protein: CASSDPQGLGTEAFF. For the CDR3, the DNA is TGTGCCAGCAGCGACCCGCAGGGGCTGGGAACTGAAGCTTTCTTT.

The rearrangement links TRBV7-8 to TRBJ2-1, with a possible D match to TRBD1 (6 bases). V was pared by 2 bases and J by 0 bases, with 14 bases between. The CDR3 runs 17 residues. Germline V gene sequence: CDR1 SGHVS, CDR2 FQNEAQ. CDR3 coding DNA: TGTGCCAGCAGCTTATCTAAACAGGGAAGCTCCTACAATGAGCAGTTCTTC. It encodes CASSLSKQGSSYNEQFF.

V is TRBV10-3 and J is TRBJ1-2; 7 bases agree with TRBD1. Germline V gene sequence: CDR1 ENHRY, CDR2 SYGVKD. The junction had 8 bases not matched to a gene; V was cut back by 2 bases and J by 5 bases. The CDR3 has 15 residues. The CDR3 reads CAISEVARGEYGYTF. CDR3 bases: TGTGCCATCAGTGAGGTCGCCAGGGGGGAATATGGCTACACCTTC.

The chain recombines TRBV9 with TRBJ2-5; possible D gene TRBD1, 6 bases. The V gene's germline CDR1 is SGDLS and CDR2 YYNGEE. V lost 6 bases to trimming and J lost 5 bases, with 17 bases between them. CDR3 length equals 14 residues. The CDR3 loop is CASTPQGWGETQYF. DNA for the CDR3: TGTGCCAGCACCCCTCAGGGGTGGGGGGAGACCCAGTACTTC.

The chain links TRBV4-2 to TRBJ1-1; the D gene is possibly TRBD1 (5 bases). The CDR3 length is 14 residues. The V and J ends lost 2 bases and 10 bases respectively, with 17 bases between them. Germline V gene lookup returns CDR1 LGHNA and CDR2 YNFKEQ. CDR3 amino acids: CASSQNRTPKGAFF. The CDR3 DNA reads TGTGCCAGCAGCCAAAACAGGACCCCCAAGGGAGCTTTCTTT.

This CDR3 reads CASSQEQGPGTEAFF. The CDR3 coding sequence is TGCGCCAGCAGCCAAGAGCAGGGCCCGGGCACTGAAGCTTTCTTT. This rearrangement joins TRBV4-3 to TRBJ1-1, with a tentative D call TRBD1 (5 bases). This CDR3 is built from 15 residues. V gave up 0 bases and J gave up 4 bases, with 12 bases separating them. CDR1 and CDR2 (germline): LGHNA, YSLEER.

The table lists this clone with a few counts. The V and J genes are TRBV6-5 and TRBJ1-6; D perhaps matches TRBD1 (6 bases). The CDR3 runs 12 residues. Germline lookup yields CDR1 MNHEY and CDR2 SVGAGI. V lost 7 bases and J 13 bases, leaving 14 bases between the germline ends. For the CDR3, the DNA is TGTGCCAGCACCGCGCGGGGGGCCCCCCTCCACTTT. Amino acids: CASTARGAPLHF.